The entry that follows covers one T cell receptor beta chain sequence. Its cognate antigen has yet to be identified. Base qualities are missing; no much larger clone stands one base away. V and J lose 6 bases and 4 bases, and a span of 13 bases separates them. In the germline V gene (reference sequence), CDR1 corresponds to MNHNY and CDR2 to SVGAGI. Reading from cysteine to phenylalanine, the CDR3 counts 15 amino acids. Only the CDR3 portion is preserved as DNA: 45 bases, with reading frame beginning at the first base. Patients chosen for sequencing had shown expansion of CD8+CD57+ cells by flow cytometry. Every patient had severe acquired aplastic anemia, diagnosed using the International Study of Aplastic Anemia and Agranulocytosis and Camitta criteria. No patient had received any therapy when blood was sampled. In this study, sorted CD4+ and CD8+ T cells from the blood of healthy subjects and of severe aplastic anemia patients had their TCR repertoires deep-sequenced. In the USA, patient enrollment took place under clinicaltrials.gov protocols 00001620, 01623167, 00001397, 00071045, 00081523 and 00961064. Ficoll-Paque density gradient centrifugation was used to isolate peripheral blood mononuclear cells. Before DNA extraction, CD4+ and CD8+ T cells were sorted with FACS or magnetic beads.

TCR beta VDJ combination and CDR3 sequence profiling used genomic DNA as the template. An Illumina HiSeq 2000 was used for TCR repertoire sequencing. In the original analysis: Repertoire assessment relied on Simpson's diversity index, CDR3 size and DJ length profiles, and TRBV/TRBJ rearrangement plots. The most abundant DNA sequence in the deep sequencing data was defined as the immunodominant clone. CDR3 amino acid sequences were checked for sharing across subjects and were also compared against the VDJdb database and published repertoires. The raw public reads went through TCRdb reprocessing: fastp at Q25, MiXCR clone calling, in-frame beta chains kept. Merged by CDR3 protein, the rows form single entries marked with the most common genes and DNA. It is TCRdb's table, rather than the study itself, that gives the V and J calls and clone size. Counted in this sample were roughly 250,000 distinct CDR3 sequences; more than 45% of them appeared once. 7.8% of the sample is in the top ten clones.

The data are from a study of CD8+CD57+ T cells in acquired aplastic anemia (dated by TCRdb to the late 2010s). A note on the overall study: DNA extracted from sorted CD4+ and CD8+ cells had a mean of about 3.3 ug, with a range of 0.2 to 27.4 ug. A CD8+CD57+ expansion meant a frequency higher than the mean frequency seen in healthy subjects.

General study outcomes and caveats: CD8+ Simpson's diversity did not differ significantly between patients and healthy controls (P=0.060). Although roughly 29 CD8+ CDR3 sequences were shared by patients and controls, these sequences appeared highly expressed in patients and within the immunodominant clones of patients.

The V and J genes are TRBV6-6 and TRBJ1-6, with the D gene not confidently named. Sequenced material: sorted CD4+, CD8+, or CD8+CD57+ T cells (not recorded which) from PBMCs. The receptor was derived from a human donor with aplastic anemia. In nucleotides, the sequence is TGTGCCAGCAGCTCCGACTCGTATTATAATTCACCCCTCCACTTT. It translates to CASSSDSYYNSPLHF.